Each of the 20 T cell receptor beta chains below was sequenced from the same sample in a study of high-grade serous ovarian cancer treatment subgroups (dated by TCRdb to about 2021). Libraries came from the immunoSEQ multiplex PCR assay. This immuneACCESS table, as held by TCRdb, lists in-frame sequences with V and J called but not all clones. Of the missing ones, under half trace to an unresolved V gene in checked studies; the others have no known cause. Recorded for this sample are about 30,000 clones; roughly four fifths of them occurred a single time. Around 2.3% of the sample goes to the ten largest clones. Collection of tumor samples took place before definitive surgery or chemotherapy. What was sequenced was tumor tissue. The receptors were gathered from a human donor with high-grade serous ovarian cancer.

This clone has only one observation. The rearrangement links TRBV9 to TRBJ2-2; 7 nucleotides match TRBD1. With V trimmed by 3 bases and J by 0 bases, 8 bases remained unmatched. The germline CDR1 and CDR2 sequences are SGDLS and YYNGEE. The CDR3 length is 17 residues. The CDR3 sequence is CASSATEGAPNTGELFF. The CDR3 coding sequence is TGTGCCAGCAGCGCGACCGAGGGGGCTCCGAACACCGGGGAGCTGTTTTTT.

CDR3 sequence reads: CASAPDSGGKETQYF. In DNA form, the CDR3 reads TGTGCCAGTGCCCCTGATAGCGGGGGGAAAGAGACCCAGTACTTC. This chain joins TRBV19 and TRBJ2-5; 10 bases match TRBD2. Germline values: CDR1 LNHDA, CDR2 SQIVND (reference sequence). The CDR3 totals 15 residues. V gave up 8 bases and J gave up 3 bases; unmatched junction bases: 9.

This sequence joins TRBV28 and TRBJ2-7; TRBD2 aligns across 14 bases. CDR3 length: 17 amino acids. Germline loops: CDR1 MDHEN, CDR2 SYDVKM. The J segment lost 2 bases and the V segment lost 7 bases, leaving 10 bases of the junction unmatched. The CDR3 DNA reads TGTGCCAGCAACCTCAGAAGGACTAGCGGGAGGCCCTACGAGCAGTACTTC. Amino acids: CASNLRRTSGRPYEQYF.

The chain employs TRBV5-1 and TRBJ1-4; D is perhaps TRBD1 (6 bases). V was clipped by 0 bases and J by 8 bases, with 14 bases between them. In germline, CDR1 is SGHRS, CDR2 YFSETQ. The CDR3 is made up of 15 amino acids. CDR3 sequence reads: CASSLGQTGGEKLFF. The CDR3, as DNA: TGCGCCAGCAGCTTGGGTCAGACAGGAGGGGAAAAACTGTTTTTT.

The chain recombines TRBV4-1 with TRBJ2-7; 8 positions agree with TRBD2. Germline V CDR1 and CDR2: MGHRA, YSYEKL. Trimming at V came to 4 bases and at J to 0 bases, leaving 5 bases not matched to a gene. CDR3 length equals 15 residues. The CDR3 protein is CASSRPGTSSYEQYF. DNA for the CDR3: TGCGCCAGCAGCCGCCCCGGGACTAGCTCCTACGAGCAGTACTTC.

The rearrangement links TRBV14 to TRBJ2-3; 14 bases agree with TRBD2. V shed 1 base, J shed 11 bases, and the junction held 5 bases outside the gene matches. The CDR3 runs 15 residues. The germline CDR1 and CDR2 sequences are SGHDN and FVKESK. In DNA form, the CDR3 reads TGTGCCAGCAGCCAAGGACTAGCGGGAGGGGGTGAGCAGTATTTT. This sequence encodes CASSQGLAGGGEQYF.

This rearrangement joins TRBV2 to TRBJ2-1; 12 bases line up with TRBD2. The CDR3 spans 17 residues. Germline V gene data show CDR1 as SNHLY and CDR2 as FYNNEI. V trimming: 6 bases; J trimming: 3 bases; junction bases outside the gene matches: 9. The chain's CDR3 is CASSPGLAGLLYNEQFF. The CDR3 DNA reads TGTGCCAGCAGCCCAGGACTAGCGGGGCTCCTCTACAATGAGCAGTTCTTC.

The chain joins TRBV28 to TRBJ2-1; 13 bases map to TRBD2. V was clipped by 6 bases and J by 4 bases; unmatched bases: 3. The germline V gene encodes CDR1 MDHEN and CDR2 SYDVKM. There are 15 residues in the CDR3. CDR3 sequence reads: CASSRTSGRYNEQFF. CDR3 DNA sequence: TGTGCCAGCAGCAGGACTAGCGGGAGATACAATGAGCAGTTCTTC.

Of note for this clone: One junction end does not reproduce the germline sequence, and a read error may be involved. The genes are TRBV2 and TRBJ1-1; D uncertain. Germline CDR1 SNHLY, CDR2 FYNNEI. The CDR3 is 13 residues long. This chain's CDR3 is CASNEGRRTEAFF. The CDR3 nucleotides are TGTGCCAGCAATGAAGGGAGGCGCACTGAAGCTTTCTTT.

The rearrangement joins TRBV27 to TRBJ1-4; 7 bases map to TRBD1. V lost 5 bases and J lost 0; bases outside the gene matches: 9. This CDR3 has 17 residues. Germline-derived CDR1 and CDR2 are MNHEY and SMNVEV (reference sequence). The CDR3, as DNA: TGTGCCAGCAGTCCGTCAGGGGGGCTGGCAACTAATGAAAAACTGTTTTTT. Its translation: CASSPSGGLATNEKLFF.

This chain connects TRBV7-2 to TRBJ2-7; D not certain. Per the germline V gene, CDR1 is SGHTA and CDR2 is FQGNSA. The CDR3 sequence is 12 residues long. Trimming cost V 2 bases and J 4 bases, with 6 bases left between them. CDR3 sequence (DNA): TGTGCCAGCAGCTTATATTGGTACGAGCAGTACTTC. Translated: CASSLYWYEQYF.

V and J are TRBV2 and TRBJ2-7, with D perhaps being TRBD1 or TRBD2 (5 bases each). V was clipped by 6 bases and J by 6 bases, with 15 bases between them. This CDR3 is built from 13 residues. Germline V gives CDR1 SNHLY, CDR2 FYNNEI. The CDR3 is CASSSSVRGEQYF. The CDR3, as DNA: TGTGCCAGCAGCTCATCAGTGAGGGGCGAGCAGTACTTC.

The chain joins TRBV19 to TRBJ2-2; 9 bases match TRBD2. In germline, CDR1 is LNHDA, CDR2 SQIVND (reference sequence). This CDR3 region has 15 residues. For the CDR3, the DNA is TGTGCGTGCTTCCAGGCGGGAGGGGACACCGGGGAGCTGTTTTTT. This codes for CACFQAGGDTGELFF.

This chain links TRBV7-2 with TRBJ2-7, with a possible D match to TRBD1 (6 bases). Germline CDR1 and CDR2: SGHTA and FQGNSA. This CDR3 spans 15 amino acids. The germline V and J ends were trimmed by 3 bases and 2 bases, with 14 bases remaining between them. CDR3 in DNA: TGTGCCAGCAGCTTTCAACAGGGAAGCGCCTACGAGCAGTACTTC. Its translation is CASSFQQGSAYEQYF.

The chain is built from TRBV28 and TRBJ1-2; TRBD1 matches at 7 bases. This CDR3 comprises 18 residues. Germline-derived CDR1 and CDR2 are MDHEN and SYDVKM. The V and J ends lost 6 bases and 0 bases, in that order; junction bases with no gene match: 16. In DNA form, the CDR3 reads TGTGCCAGCAGCAGTCCGGGGTGGGGGGACAGCGCTAACTATGGCTACACCTTC. Encoded protein: CASSSPGWGDSANYGYTF.

This clone has only a few counts. The chain links TRBV5-1 to TRBJ1-1; D uncertain. This CDR3 contains 13 residues. Trimming stripped 0 bases from V and 1 base from J, with 4 bases between. Germline V gene sequence: CDR1 SGHRS, CDR2 YFSETQ. The CDR3 DNA follows: TGCGCCAGCAGCTTGGCCTGGAACACTGAAGCTTTCTTT. Translating it yields CASSLAWNTEAFF.

The CDR3 DNA follows: TGCGCCAGCAGCCACCGGGACAGGGGAAATACGCAGTATTTT. It specifies CASSHRDRGNTQYF. V and J are TRBV5-1 and TRBJ2-3, with 10 bases matching TRBD1. From germline, CDR1 is SGHRS and CDR2 YFSETQ. This CDR3 contains 14 residues. Trimming removed 4 bases from V and 7 bases from J; junction bases left unmatched: 6.

This chain joins TRBV20-1 and TRBJ1-2; no reliable D call. The CDR3 is 11 amino acids. Germline values: CDR1 DFQATT, CDR2 SNEGSKA (reference sequence). V gave up 6 bases and J gave up 2 bases, with 7 bases separating them. The CDR3 reads CSASPNYGYTF. As DNA, the CDR3 is TGCAGTGCCTCGCCCAACTATGGCTACACCTTC.

This sequence joins TRBV11-2 and TRBJ2-5; 14 bases are a match to TRBD2. Germline V gives CDR1 SGHAT, CDR2 FQNNGV. The CDR3 spans 15 residues. The V segment lost 3 bases and the J segment 5 bases; nucleotides outside the gene matches: 2. The CDR3 protein is CASSLGLAGVETQYF. The CDR3 DNA sequence: TGTGCCAGCAGCTTGGGACTAGCGGGAGTGGAGACCCAGTACTTC.

DNA of the CDR3: TGTGCCAGCAGCCTCCGATCCGGGACTAGCCAGTCCAATGAGCAGTTCTTC. Translating gives CASSLRSGTSQSNEQFF. The chain recombines TRBV4-2 with TRBJ2-1, with 9 nucleotides matching TRBD2. The CDR3 covers 17 residues. J gave up 6 bases and V 4 bases, and 13 bases lay outside the gene matches. From germline, CDR1 is LGHNA and CDR2 YNFKEQ.